This T cell receptor (beta chain) stems from a study of blood T cell repertoires in COVID-19. The V end lost 3 bases, the J end lost 3 bases, and 9 bases lay between the germline ends. The CDR3 extends over 13 amino acids. The germline V gene has CDR1 SGHTA and CDR2 FQGTGA. Enrolled through a virtual design, the participants were between roughly 18 and 90 years of age and came from 24 US areas. Donors were grouped by their self-reported clinical history. The recovered donors of Cohort 3 showed two negative PCRs, clearance, or symptom resolution. Study processing details: Reference gene primer amplification gave estimated nucleated cell counts. Produced via immunoSEQ multiplex PCR; TCRdb's table is partial and in-frame only. V and J calls and clone size follow that table, whereas D and trimming were derived from the DNA. This table has roughly 370,000 clones, around nine tenths appearing once.

What was sequenced was PBMCs or T cells enriched from blood (not recorded which). This receptor was identified in a woman in her fifties or sixties who had recovered from COVID-19. This chain connects TRBV7-3 to TRBJ2-7; weak D call: TRBD2 (6 bases). The CDR3 reads CASSLTGGYEQYF. The DNA for the CDR3 is TGTGCCAGCAGCTTGACCGGGGGCTACGAGCAGTACTTC. Full variable domain (rest looked up from reference TRBV7-3 and TRBJ2-7): GAGVSQTPSNKVTEKGKYVELRCDPISGHTALYWYRQSLGQGPEFLIYFQGTGAADDSGLPNDRFFAVRPEGSVSTLKIQRTERGDSAVYLCASSLTGGYEQYFGPGTRLTVT.